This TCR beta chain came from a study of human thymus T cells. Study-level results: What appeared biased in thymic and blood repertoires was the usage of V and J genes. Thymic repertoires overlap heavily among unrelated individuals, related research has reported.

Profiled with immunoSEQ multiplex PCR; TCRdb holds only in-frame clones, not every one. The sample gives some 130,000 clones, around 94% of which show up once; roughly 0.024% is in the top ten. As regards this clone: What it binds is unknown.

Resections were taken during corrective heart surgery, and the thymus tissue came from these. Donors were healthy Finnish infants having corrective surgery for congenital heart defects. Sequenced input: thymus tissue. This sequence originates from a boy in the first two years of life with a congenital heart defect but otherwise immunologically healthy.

Written as DNA, the CDR3 is TGTGCCAGCAGCTTGACCTCTAACTATGGCTACACCTTC. Translation: CASSLTSNYGYTF. This chain connects TRBV5-6 to TRBJ1-2; D unclear. The ends were cut back, 1 base at V and 0 bases at J, with 4 bases in the middle. Germline-derived CDR1 and CDR2 are SGHDT and YYEEEE. The CDR3 totals 13 residues.